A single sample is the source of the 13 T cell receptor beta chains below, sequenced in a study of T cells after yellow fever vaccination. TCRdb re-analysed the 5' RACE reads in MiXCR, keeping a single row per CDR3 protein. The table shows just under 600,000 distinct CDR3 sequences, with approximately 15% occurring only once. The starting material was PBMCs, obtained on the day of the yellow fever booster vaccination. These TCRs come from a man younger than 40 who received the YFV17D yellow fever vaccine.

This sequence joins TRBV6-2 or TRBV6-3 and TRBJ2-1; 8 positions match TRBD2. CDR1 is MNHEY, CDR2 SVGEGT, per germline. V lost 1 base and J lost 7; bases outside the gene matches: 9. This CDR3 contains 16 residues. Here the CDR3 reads CASSYLGAGGRNEQFF. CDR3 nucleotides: TGTGCCAGCAGTTACTTAGGGGCGGGAGGACGGAATGAGCAGTTCTTC.

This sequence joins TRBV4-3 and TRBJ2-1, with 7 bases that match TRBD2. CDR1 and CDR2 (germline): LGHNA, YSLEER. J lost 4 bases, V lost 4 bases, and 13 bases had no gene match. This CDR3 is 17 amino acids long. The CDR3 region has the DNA TGCGCCAGCAGCCCGTTTGATGGGGGACTAACATACAATGAGCAGTTCTTC. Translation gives CASSPFDGGLTYNEQFF.

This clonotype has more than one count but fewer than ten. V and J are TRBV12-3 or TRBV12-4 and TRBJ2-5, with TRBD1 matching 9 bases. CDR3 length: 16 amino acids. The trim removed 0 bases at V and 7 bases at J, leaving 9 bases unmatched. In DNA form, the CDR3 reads TGTGCCAGCAGTTTAGCAACAGGGGGCGTGTTTGGGACCCAGTACTTC. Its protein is CASSLATGGVFGTQYF.

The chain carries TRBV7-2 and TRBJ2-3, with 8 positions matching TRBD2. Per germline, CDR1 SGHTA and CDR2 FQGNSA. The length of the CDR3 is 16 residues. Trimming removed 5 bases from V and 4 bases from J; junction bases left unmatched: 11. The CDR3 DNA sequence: TGTGCCAGCAGCACCAGAGCGGGAGTAATTGCAGATACGCAGTATTTT. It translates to CASSTRAGVIADTQYF.

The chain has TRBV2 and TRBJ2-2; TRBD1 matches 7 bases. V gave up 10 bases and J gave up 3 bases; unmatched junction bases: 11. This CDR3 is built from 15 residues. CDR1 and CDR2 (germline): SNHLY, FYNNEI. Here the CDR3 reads CATSSPGGDTGELFF. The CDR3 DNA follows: TGTGCCACCTCCTCCCCAGGGGGAGACACCGGGGAGCTGTTTTTT.

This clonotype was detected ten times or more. CDR3 residues: CASSLAATSGVTYEQYF. Here the CDR3 DNA reads TGTGCCAGCAGCTTAGCAGCAACCAGCGGGGTTACCTACGAGCAGTACTTC. The rearrangement joins TRBV7-6 to TRBJ2-7, with TRBD2 matching 7 bases. The CDR3 consists of 17 residues. The ends lost 0 bases at V and 2 bases at J; junction bases unmatched: 10. The germline V gene has CDR1 SGHVS and CDR2 FNYEAQ.

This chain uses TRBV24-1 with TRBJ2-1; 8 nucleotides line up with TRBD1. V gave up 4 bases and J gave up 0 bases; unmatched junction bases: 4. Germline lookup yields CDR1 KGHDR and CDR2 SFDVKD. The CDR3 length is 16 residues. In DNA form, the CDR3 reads TGTGCCACCAGTGAAGGGACAGGCAGCTCCTACAATGAGCAGTTCTTC. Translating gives CATSEGTGSSYNEQFF.

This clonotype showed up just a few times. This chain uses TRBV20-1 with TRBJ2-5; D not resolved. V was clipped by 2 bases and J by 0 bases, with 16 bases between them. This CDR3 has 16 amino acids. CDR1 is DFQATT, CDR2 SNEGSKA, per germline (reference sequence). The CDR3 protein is CSARTPMVGNQETQYF. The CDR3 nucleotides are TGCAGTGCTAGAACCCCCATGGTGGGAAACCAAGAGACCCAGTACTTC.

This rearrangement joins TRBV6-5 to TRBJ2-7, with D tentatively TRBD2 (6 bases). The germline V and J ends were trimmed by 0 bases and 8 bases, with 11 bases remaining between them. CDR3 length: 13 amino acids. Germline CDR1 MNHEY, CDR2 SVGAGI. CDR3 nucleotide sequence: TGTGCCAGCAGTTACTCGGCGGGATCGCAGCAGTACTTC. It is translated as CASSYSAGSQQYF.

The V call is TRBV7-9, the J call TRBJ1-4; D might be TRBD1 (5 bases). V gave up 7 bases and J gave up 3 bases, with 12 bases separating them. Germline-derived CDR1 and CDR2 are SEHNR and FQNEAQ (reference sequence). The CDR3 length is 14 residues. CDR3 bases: TGTGCCAGCAAAGGAGGGGTTCCTAATGAAAAACTGTTTTTT. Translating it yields CASKGGVPNEKLFF.

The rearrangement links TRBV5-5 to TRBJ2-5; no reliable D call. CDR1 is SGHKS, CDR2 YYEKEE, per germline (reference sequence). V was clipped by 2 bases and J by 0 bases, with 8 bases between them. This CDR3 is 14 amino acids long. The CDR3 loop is CASSLRDHQETQYF. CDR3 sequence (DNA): TGTGCCAGCAGCTTAAGAGACCACCAAGAGACCCAGTACTTC.

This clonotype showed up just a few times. For the CDR3, the DNA is TGTGCCAGCCGTTCCTCAGGGGCGAACAATGAGCAGTTCTTC. It translates to CASRSSGANNEQFF. The V call is TRBV12-3 or TRBV12-4, the J call TRBJ2-1; the D gene is possibly TRBD1 (6 bases). V lost 8 bases, J lost 5 bases, and 16 bases lay in between. This CDR3 comprises 14 residues.

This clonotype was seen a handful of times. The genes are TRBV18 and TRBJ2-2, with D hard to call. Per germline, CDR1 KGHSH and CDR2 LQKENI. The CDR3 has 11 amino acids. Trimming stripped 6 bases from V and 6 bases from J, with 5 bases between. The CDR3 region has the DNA TGTGCCAGCTCTGGTGCCGGGGAGCTGTTTTTT. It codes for CASSGAGELFF.